Listed below are T cell receptor beta chains from one sample, sequenced in a study of T cell repertoires in cytomegalovirus infection. One entry per CDR3 protein, called by TCRdb with MiXCR from the reads. The table has 560,000 or so distinct CDR3 sequences, more than 15% seen once. The sample taken for sequencing was CD8+ T cells from PBMCs. The receptors stem from a human donor in good health (CMV status not recorded). Some clones in this sample may be carry-over from other donors' samples. Each CDR3 is given without its conserved first and last residue.

v_call: TRBV7-9; j_call: TRBJ2-2; cdr3_aa: ASSLKGRGTGELF
v_call: TRBV6-5; j_call: TRBJ2-7; cdr3_aa: ASSYSGQFSYEQY
v_call: TRBV5-6; j_call: TRBJ1-4; cdr3_aa: ASSWGDRTTNEKLF
v_call: TRBV6-6; j_call: TRBJ1-2; cdr3_aa: ASSGDRASYGYT
v_call: TRBV2; j_call: TRBJ2-5; cdr3_aa: ASKSSGGQETQY
v_call: TRBV4-2; j_call: TRBJ2-5; cdr3_aa: ASSQDGLAGAETQY
v_call: TRBV24-1; j_call: TRBJ1-5; cdr3_aa: ATSDLYPVYKGICNQPQH
v_call: TRBV20-1; j_call: TRBJ1-1; cdr3_aa: SARWEQGVEGWDTEAF
v_call: TRBV27; j_call: TRBJ1-1; cdr3_aa: ASSLTGGFTEAF
v_call: TRBV29-1; j_call: TRBJ2-1; cdr3_aa: SVELGLAGGLVGEQF
v_call: TRBV7-2; j_call: TRBJ1-6; cdr3_aa: ASSPDSRRSPLH
v_call: TRBV5-4; j_call: TRBJ2-3; cdr3_aa: ASSLRRERADTQY
v_call: TRBV9; j_call: TRBJ2-5; cdr3_aa: ASSAASGGAQETQY
v_call: TRBV28; j_call: TRBJ2-1; cdr3_aa: ASSITVSSYNEQF
v_call: TRBV19; j_call: TRBJ2-3; cdr3_aa: ASSIDLALAGPDTQY
v_call: TRBV4-1; j_call: TRBJ2-1; cdr3_aa: ASSQGLAGGNEQF
v_call: TRBV10-3; j_call: TRBJ1-5; cdr3_aa: AISESVGGNQPQH
v_call: TRBV10-3; j_call: TRBJ2-5; cdr3_aa: AISGDREETQY
v_call: TRBV9; j_call: TRBJ1-1; cdr3_aa: ASSVGGGGGEAF
v_call: TRBV12-3/TRBV12-4; j_call: TRBJ2-3; cdr3_aa: ASSPHLAGAPNTDTQY
v_call: TRBV20-1; j_call: TRBJ2-2; cdr3_aa: SARDWPGAGAVYTGELF
v_call: TRBV7-6; j_call: TRBJ2-1; cdr3_aa: ASSLRGTWF
v_call: TRBV7-7; j_call: TRBJ2-2; cdr3_aa: ASSSGLAGESGTGELF
v_call: TRBV19; j_call: TRBJ2-1; cdr3_aa: ASSITQSSYNEQF
v_call: TRBV6-5; j_call: TRBJ1-2; cdr3_aa: ASSYSEGQSYGYT
v_call: TRBV19; j_call: TRBJ2-7; cdr3_aa: ASSIGAYYEQY
v_call: TRBV5-1; j_call: TRBJ1-2; cdr3_aa: ASSSLDGRGFGYT
v_call: TRBV10-3; j_call: TRBJ1-1; cdr3_aa: AISEGGGMNTEAF